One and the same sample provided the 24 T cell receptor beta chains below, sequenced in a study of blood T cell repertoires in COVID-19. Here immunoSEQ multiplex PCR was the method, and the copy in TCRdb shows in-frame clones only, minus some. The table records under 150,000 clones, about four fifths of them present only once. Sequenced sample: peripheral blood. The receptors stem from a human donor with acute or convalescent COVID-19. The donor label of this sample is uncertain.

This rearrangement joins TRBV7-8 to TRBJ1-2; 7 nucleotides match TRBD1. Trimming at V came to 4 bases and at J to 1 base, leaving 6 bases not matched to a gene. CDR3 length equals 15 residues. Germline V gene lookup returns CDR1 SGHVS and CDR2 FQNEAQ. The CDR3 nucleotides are TGTGCCAGCAGCTCTCAGGGGGTACTTAACTATGGCTACACCTTC. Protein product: CASSSQGVLNYGYTF. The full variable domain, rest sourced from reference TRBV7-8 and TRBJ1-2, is GAGVSQSPRYKVAKRGQDVALRCDPISGHVSLFWYQQALGQGPEFLTYFQNEAQLDKSGLPSDRFFAERPEGSVSTLKIQRTQQEDSAVYLCASSSQGVLNYGYTFGSGTRLTVV.

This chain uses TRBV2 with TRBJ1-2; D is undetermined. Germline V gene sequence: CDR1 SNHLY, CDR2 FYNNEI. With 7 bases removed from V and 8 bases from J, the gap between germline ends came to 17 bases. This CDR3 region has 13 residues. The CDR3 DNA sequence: TGTGCCAGCAAGGAAGGAGCCTCGGGAGGCTACACCTTC. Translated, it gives CASKEGASGGYTF.

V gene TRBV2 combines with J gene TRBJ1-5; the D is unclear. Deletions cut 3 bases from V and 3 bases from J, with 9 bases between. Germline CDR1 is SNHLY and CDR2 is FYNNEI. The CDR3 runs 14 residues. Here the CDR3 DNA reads TGTGCCAGCAGTGAGCGGGTCTACAATCAGCCCCAGCATTTT. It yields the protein CASSERVYNQPQHF. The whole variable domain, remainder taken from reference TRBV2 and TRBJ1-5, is EPEVTQTPSHQVTQMGQEVILRCVPISNHLYFYWYRQILGQKVEFLVSFYNNEISEKSEIFDDQFSVERPDGSNFTLKIRSTKLEDSAMYFCASSERVYNQPQHFGDGTRLSIL.

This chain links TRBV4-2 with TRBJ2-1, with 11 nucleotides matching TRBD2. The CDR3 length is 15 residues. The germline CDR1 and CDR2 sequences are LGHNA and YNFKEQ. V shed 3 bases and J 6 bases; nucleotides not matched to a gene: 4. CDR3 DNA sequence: TGTGCCAGCAGCCATACTAGCGGGGGTGGCAATGAGCAGTTCTTC. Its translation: CASSHTSGGGNEQFF.

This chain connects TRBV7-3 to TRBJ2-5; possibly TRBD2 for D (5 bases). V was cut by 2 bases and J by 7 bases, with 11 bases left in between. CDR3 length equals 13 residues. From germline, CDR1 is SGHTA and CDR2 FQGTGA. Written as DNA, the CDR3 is TGTGCCAGCAGCTTATCCCGGGGTGTGACCCAGTACTTC. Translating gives CASSLSRGVTQYF.

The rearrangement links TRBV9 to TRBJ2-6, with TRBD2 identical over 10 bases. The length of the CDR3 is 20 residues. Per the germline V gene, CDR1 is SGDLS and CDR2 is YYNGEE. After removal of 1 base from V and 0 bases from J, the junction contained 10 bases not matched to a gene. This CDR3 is CASSVQGSSGGRSGANVLTF. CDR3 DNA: TGTGCCAGCAGCGTACAGGGTTCTAGCGGGGGACGCTCTGGGGCCAACGTCCTGACTTTC. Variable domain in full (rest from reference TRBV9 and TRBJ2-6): DSGVTQTPKHLITATGQRVTLRCSPRSGDLSVYWYQQSLDQGLQFLIQYYNGEERAKGNILERFSAQQFPDLHSELNLSSLELGDSALYFCASSVQGSSGGRSGANVLTFGAGSRLTVL.

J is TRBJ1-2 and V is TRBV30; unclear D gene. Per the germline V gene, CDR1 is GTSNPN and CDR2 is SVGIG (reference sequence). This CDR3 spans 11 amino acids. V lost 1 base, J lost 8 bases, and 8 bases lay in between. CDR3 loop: CAWSGNGGYTF. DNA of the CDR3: TGTGCCTGGAGTGGGAACGGGGGCTACACCTTC.

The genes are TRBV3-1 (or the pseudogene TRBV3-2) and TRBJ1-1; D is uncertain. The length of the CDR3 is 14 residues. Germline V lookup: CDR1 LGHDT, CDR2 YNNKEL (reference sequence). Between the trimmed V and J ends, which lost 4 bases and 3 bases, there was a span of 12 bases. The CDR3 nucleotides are TGTGCCAGCAGCCGCTGGACGAGGGACACTGAAGCTTTCTTT. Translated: CASSRWTRDTEAFF.

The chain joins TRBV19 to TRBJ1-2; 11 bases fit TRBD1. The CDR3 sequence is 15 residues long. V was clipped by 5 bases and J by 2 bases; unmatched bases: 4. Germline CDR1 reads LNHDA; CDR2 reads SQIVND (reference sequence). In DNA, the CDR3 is TGTGCCAGTAGTCTCCGGGACAGGGGGAACTATGGCTACACCTTC. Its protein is CASSLRDRGNYGYTF.

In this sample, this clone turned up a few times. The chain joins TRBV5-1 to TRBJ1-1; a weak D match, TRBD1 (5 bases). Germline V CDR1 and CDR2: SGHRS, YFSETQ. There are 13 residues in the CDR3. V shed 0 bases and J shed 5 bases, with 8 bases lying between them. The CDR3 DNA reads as TGCGCCAGCAGCTTGGCGCAGGGTACTGAAGCTTTCTTT. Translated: CASSLAQGTEAFF.

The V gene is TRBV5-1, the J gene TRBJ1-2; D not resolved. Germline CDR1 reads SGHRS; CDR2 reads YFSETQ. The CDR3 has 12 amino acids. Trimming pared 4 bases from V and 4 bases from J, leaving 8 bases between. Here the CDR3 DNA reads TGCGCCAGCAGCCCGATCGGCTATGGCTACACCTTC. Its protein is CASSPIGYGYTF.

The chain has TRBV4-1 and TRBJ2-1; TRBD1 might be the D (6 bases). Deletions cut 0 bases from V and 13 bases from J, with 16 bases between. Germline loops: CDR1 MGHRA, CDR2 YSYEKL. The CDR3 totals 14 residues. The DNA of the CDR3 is TGCGCCAGCAGCCAAGATGTTGAGAGGGGGAATCAGTTCTTC. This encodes CASSQDVERGNQFF.

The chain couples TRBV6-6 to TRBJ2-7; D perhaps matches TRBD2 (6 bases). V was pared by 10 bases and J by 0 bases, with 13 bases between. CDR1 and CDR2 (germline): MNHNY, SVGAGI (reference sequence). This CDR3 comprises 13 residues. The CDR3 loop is CATLGTDSYEQYF. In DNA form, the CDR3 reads TGTGCCACCCTCGGGACTGACTCCTACGAGCAGTACTTC.

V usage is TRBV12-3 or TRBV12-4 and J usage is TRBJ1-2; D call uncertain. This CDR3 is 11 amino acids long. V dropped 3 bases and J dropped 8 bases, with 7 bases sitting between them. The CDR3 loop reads CASSLAVGYTF. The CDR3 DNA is TGTGCCAGCAGTTTGGCAGTAGGCTACACCTTC.

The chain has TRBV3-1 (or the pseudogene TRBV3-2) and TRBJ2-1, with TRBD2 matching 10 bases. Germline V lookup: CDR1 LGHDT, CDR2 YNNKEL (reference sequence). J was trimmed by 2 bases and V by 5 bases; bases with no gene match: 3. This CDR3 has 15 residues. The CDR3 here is CASSKRGGPYNEQFF. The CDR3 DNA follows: TGTGCCAGCAGCAAGCGGGGGGGACCCTACAATGAGCAGTTCTTC.

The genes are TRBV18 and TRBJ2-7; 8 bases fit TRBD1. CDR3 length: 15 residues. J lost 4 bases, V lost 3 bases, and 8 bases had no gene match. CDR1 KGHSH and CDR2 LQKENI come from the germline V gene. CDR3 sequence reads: CASSPGTGSSYEQYV. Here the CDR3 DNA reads TGTGCCAGCTCACCCGGGACAGGTTCTTCGTACGAGCAGTACGTC.

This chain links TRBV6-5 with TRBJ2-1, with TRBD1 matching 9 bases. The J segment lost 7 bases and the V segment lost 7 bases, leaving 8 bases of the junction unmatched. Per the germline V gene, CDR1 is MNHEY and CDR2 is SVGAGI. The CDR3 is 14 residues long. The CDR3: CASTTGGAVNEQFF. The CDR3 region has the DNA TGTGCCAGCACAACAGGGGGCGCCGTAAATGAGCAGTTCTTC.

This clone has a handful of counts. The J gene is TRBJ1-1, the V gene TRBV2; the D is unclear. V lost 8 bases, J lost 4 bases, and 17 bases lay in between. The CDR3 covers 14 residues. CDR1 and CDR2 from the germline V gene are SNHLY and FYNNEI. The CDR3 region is CASDQGPAGTEAFF. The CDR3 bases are TGTGCCAGCGACCAAGGGCCAGCGGGCACTGAAGCTTTCTTT.

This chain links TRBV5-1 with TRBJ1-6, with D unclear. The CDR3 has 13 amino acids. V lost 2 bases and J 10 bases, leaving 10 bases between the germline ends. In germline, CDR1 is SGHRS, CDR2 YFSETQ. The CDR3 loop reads CASSFGEGSPLHF. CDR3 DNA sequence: TGCGCCAGCAGCTTCGGGGAGGGCTCACCCCTCCACTTT.

The CDR3 spells CASSSGTERGGYTF. CDR3 nucleotide sequence: TGTGCCAGCAGCTCAGGGACAGAGCGAGGTGGCTACACCTTC. The rearrangement links TRBV7-8 to TRBJ1-2, with TRBD1 identical over 7 bases. With V trimmed by 4 bases and J by 7 bases, 9 bases remained unmatched. Looked up from germline, CDR1 is SGHVS and CDR2 is FQNEAQ. CDR3 length: 14 residues.

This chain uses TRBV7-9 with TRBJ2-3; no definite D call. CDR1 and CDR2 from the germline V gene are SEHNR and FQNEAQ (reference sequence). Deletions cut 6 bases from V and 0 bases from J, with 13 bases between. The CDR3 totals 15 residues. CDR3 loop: CASSPRWASTDTQYF. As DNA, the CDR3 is TGTGCCAGCAGTCCCAGGTGGGCTAGCACAGATACGCAGTATTTT.

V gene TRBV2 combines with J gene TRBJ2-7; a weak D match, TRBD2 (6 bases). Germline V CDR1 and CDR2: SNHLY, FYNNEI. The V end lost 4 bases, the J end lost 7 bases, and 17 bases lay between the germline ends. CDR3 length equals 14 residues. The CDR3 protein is CASSGTVVGGEQYF. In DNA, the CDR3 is TGTGCCAGCAGTGGGACGGTGGTCGGAGGGGAGCAGTACTTC.

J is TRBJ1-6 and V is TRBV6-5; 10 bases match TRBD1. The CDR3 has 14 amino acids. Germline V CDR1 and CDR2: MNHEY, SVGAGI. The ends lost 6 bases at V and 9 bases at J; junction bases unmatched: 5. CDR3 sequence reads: CASRPGQGSSPLHF. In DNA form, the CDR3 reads TGTGCCAGCAGGCCGGGACAGGGGTCTTCACCCCTCCACTTT.

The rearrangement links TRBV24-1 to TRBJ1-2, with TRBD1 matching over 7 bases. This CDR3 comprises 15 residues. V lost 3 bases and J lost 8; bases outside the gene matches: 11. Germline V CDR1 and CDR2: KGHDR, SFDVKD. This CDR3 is CATSDPPDRVGGYTF. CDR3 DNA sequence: TGTGCCACCAGTGATCCCCCTGACAGGGTGGGGGGCTACACCTTC.